The 15 T cell receptor beta chains below all came from one sample that was sequenced in a study of blood T cells in healthy people across ages. For the second PCR, which ran for 7 to 11 cycles, a sample-barcoded 5' primer and a J-beta primer mix were used. TCRdb recomputed calls from the 5' RACE reads with MiXCR, one row per CDR3 protein. The sample yields over 750,000 distinct CDR3 sequences, 20% to 25% seen once. This sample was shared with a second study, whose subject was T cells of mothers and their children.

What was sequenced was blood. Source of these receptors: a boy younger than 18 in good health.

This clonotype appeared once. V and J are TRBV20-1 and TRBJ1-2; 8 nucleotides match TRBD1. V lost 2 bases, J lost 8 bases, and 7 bases stayed unmatched. Per the germline V gene, CDR1 is DFQATT and CDR2 is SNEGSKA (reference sequence). This CDR3 has 13 residues. The CDR3 bases are TGCAGTGCTAGAAGGGACAGGTTGGACGGCTACACCTTC. It specifies CSARRDRLDGYTF.

A note on this clonotype: At one of its ends the junction is not consistent with the germline gene, which may arise from a read error. The genes are TRBV11-1 and TRBJ1-1; tentative D call: TRBD1 (5 bases). From germline, CDR1 is SGHAT and CDR2 FQDESV (reference sequence). The CDR3 is made up of 12 amino acids. In DNA, the CDR3 is TGTGCCAGCAGCCGACAGTACACTGACGCTTTCTTT. Protein sequence: CASSRQYTDAFF.

The chain carries TRBV9 and TRBJ2-1; D perhaps matches TRBD2 (5 bases). Germline values: CDR1 SGDLS, CDR2 YYNGEE. This CDR3 has 16 residues. Trimming cost V 0 bases and J 0 bases, with 10 bases left between them. The CDR3, as DNA: TGTGCCAGCAGCGTAGGCGGGCAGAGCTCCTACAATGAGCAGTTCTTC. Residues: CASSVGGQSSYNEQFF.

This clonotype has a handful of counts. V gene TRBV7-9 combines with J gene TRBJ2-5; possibly TRBD1 for D (6 bases). V dropped 1 base and J dropped 5 bases, with 14 bases sitting between them. Germline CDR1 is SEHNR and CDR2 is FQNEAQ (reference sequence). The CDR3 sequence is 15 residues long. In nucleotides, the CDR3 is TGTGCCAGCAGCTTAGATTTACACAGGGAGGAGACCCAGTACTTC. Translating it yields CASSLDLHREETQYF.

This clonotype has a handful of counts. The chain joins TRBV7-2 to TRBJ2-5; the D is unclear. The J call is in doubt because the DNA end fits TRBJ2-7 better. This CDR3 has 14 residues. The germline CDR1 and CDR2 sequences are SGHTA and FQGNSA. In DNA, the CDR3 is TGTGCCAGCAGCTTGGGTGGACCCCAGAACGAGCAGTACTTC. Protein product: CASSLGGPQNEQYF.

A few counts support this clonotype. The rearrangement links TRBV7-9 to TRBJ2-4; D gene unclear. V was cut by 0 bases and J by 6 bases, with 6 bases left in between. CDR3 size: 13 residues. Looked up from germline, CDR1 is SEHNR and CDR2 is FQNEAQ (reference sequence). In DNA form, the CDR3 reads TGTGCCAGCAGCTTAGCTAGTGGAAACATTCAGTACTTC. It translates to CASSLASGNIQYF.

The chain joins TRBV28 to TRBJ2-5; D is perhaps TRBD1 or TRBD2 (5 bases each). The CDR3 consists of 14 residues. Germline V CDR1 and CDR2: MDHEN, SYDVKM. V was pared by 5 bases and J by 5 bases, with 15 bases between. The CDR3 reads CASSPGTPGETQYF. The CDR3 nucleotides are TGTGCCAGCAGTCCCGGGACCCCCGGGGAGACCCAGTACTTC.

Only a few counts were recorded for this clonotype. This chain joins TRBV7-2 and TRBJ2-7; a weak D match, TRBD2 (6 bases). Trimming removed 5 bases at V and 6 bases at J, with 17 bases between. Germline V gene data show CDR1 as SGHTA and CDR2 as FQGNSA. The CDR3 sequence is 14 residues long. The CDR3 spells CASSPPWRVGEQYF. For the CDR3, the DNA is TGTGCCAGCAGCCCTCCCTGGAGGGTCGGCGAGCAGTACTTC.

The chain couples TRBV20-1 to TRBJ1-1, with D hard to call. Germline V gene data show CDR1 as DFQATT and CDR2 as SNEGSKA (reference sequence). The CDR3 consists of 13 residues. Trimming left V 3 bases short and J 0 bases short, with 8 bases between. The DNA for the CDR3 is TGCAGTGCTAGTGGCGGGGTGAACACTGAAGCTTTCTTT. Protein sequence: CSASGGVNTEAFF.

The V and J genes are TRBV28 and TRBJ2-7; D perhaps matches TRBD2 (7 bases). Germline assignment: CDR1 MDHEN and CDR2 SYDVKM. This CDR3 has 16 amino acids. The V and J ends lost 3 bases and 4 bases respectively, with 19 bases between them. The CDR3 protein is CASSFWGGQTGYEQYF. CDR3 DNA: TGTGCCAGCAGTTTCTGGGGGGGCCAAACTGGGTACGAGCAGTACTTC.

This clonotype showed up just a few times. The V call is TRBV5-6, the J call TRBJ1-4; unclear D gene. There are 15 residues in the CDR3. The V end was cut by 4 bases, the J end by 8 bases, with 18 bases between. Germline CDR1 is SGHDT and CDR2 is YYEEEE. The chain's CDR3 is CASSLRPAAREKLFF. In nucleotides, the CDR3 is TGTGCCAGCAGCCTGCGACCCGCTGCGAGAGAAAAACTGTTTTTT.

This clonotype appeared a few times. V usage is TRBV5-1 and J usage is TRBJ2-7, with D possibly matching TRBD2 (6 bases). The CDR3 covers 14 residues. Germline V lookup: CDR1 SGHRS, CDR2 YFSETQ. V lost 7 bases, J lost 4 bases, and 18 bases lay in between. CDR3 sequence: CASAFRESLYEQYF. In DNA form, the CDR3 reads TGCGCCAGCGCATTCCGGGAGTCCCTGTACGAGCAGTACTTC. The full variable domain, completed using reference TRBV5-1 and TRBJ2-7, is KAGVTQTPRYLIKTRGQQVTLSCSPISGHRSVSWYQQTPGQGLQFLFEYFSETQRNKGNFPGRFSGRQFSNSRSEMNVSTLELGDSALYLCASAFRESLYEQYFGPGTRLTVT.

This chain connects TRBV27 to TRBJ2-7, with 7 bases lining up with TRBD2. Losses at the gene ends were 5 bases for V and 1 base for J; bases not matched to a gene: 11. CDR1 is MNHEY, CDR2 SMNVEV, per germline (reference sequence). The CDR3 covers 16 residues. The CDR3 sequence is CASSAGRPGRSYEQYF. CDR3 nucleotide sequence: TGTGCCAGCAGTGCCGGGAGGCCAGGGCGATCCTACGAGCAGTACTTC.

The chain links TRBV11-2 to TRBJ1-1; D gene ambiguous. Germline-derived CDR1 and CDR2 are SGHAT and FQNNGV. CDR3 length equals 14 residues. Trimming cost V 5 bases and J 4 bases, with 14 bases left between them. CDR3 in DNA: TGTGCCAGCAGCATCCCCCTTTCCGGCACTGAAGCTTTCTTT. It yields the protein CASSIPLSGTEAFF.

This clonotype was observed a handful of times. The rearrangement links TRBV7-3 to TRBJ1-1; D possibly corresponds to TRBD1 (5 bases). CDR1 SGHTA and CDR2 FQGTGA come from the germline V gene. The CDR3 loop spans 14 amino acids. V was cut by 3 bases and J by 4 bases, with 12 bases left in between. This chain's CDR3 is CASSLGGDGTEAFF. As DNA, the CDR3 is TGTGCCAGCAGCTTGGGAGGGGATGGCACTGAAGCTTTCTTT.